This T cell receptor (beta chain) was retrieved from a study of T cell repertoires in cytomegalovirus infection. Points on this clonotype: Its cognate antigen is unknown.

TCRdb processed the reads anew with MiXCR; each CDR3 protein has one entry. The sample carries 550,000 to 850,000 distinct CDR3 sequences, about 33% recorded once. Germline values: CDR1 SGHVS, CDR2 FQNEAQ. Trimming removed 3 bases at V and 0 bases at J, with 12 bases between. The CDR3 sequence is 16 residues long. This TCR was recovered from a human donor in good health (CMV status not recorded). Some clones in this sample may be carry-over from other donors' samples. The sequenced sample was cultured PBMCs, obtained from culture after CMV antigen stimulation. This chain connects TRBV7-8 to TRBJ1-5; D uncertain. This CDR3 reads CASSFGRAISNQPQHF. CDR3 bases: TGTGCCAGCAGCTTCGGACGGGCGATTAGCAATCAGCCCCAGCATTTT.